What follows are 32 T cell receptor beta chains derived from one specimen sequenced in a study of T cell repertoires in cytomegalovirus infection. TCRdb recomputed calls from the reads with MiXCR, one row per CDR3 protein. Among 490,000 or so distinct CDR3 sequences listed, about 10% were seen once. The sample was PBMCs. All receptors come from a human donor in good health (CMV status not recorded). Some clones in this sample may be carry-over from other donors' samples.

The gene calls are TRBV30 and TRBJ1-4, with 7 bases lining up with TRBD1. The germline V gene has CDR1 GTSNPN and CDR2 SVGIG (reference sequence). J was trimmed by 7 bases and V by 6 bases; bases with no gene match: 8. The CDR3 has 13 residues. For the CDR3, the DNA is TGTGCCTGTTCACAGGGGCAGGCTGAAAAACTGTTTTTT. It codes for CACSQGQAEKLFF.

This clonotype occurred many times. J is TRBJ2-7 and V is TRBV10-3; 13 bases line up with TRBD2. The length of the CDR3 is 18 residues. V trimming: 0 bases; J trimming: 0 bases; junction bases outside the gene matches: 5. Germline V lookup: CDR1 ENHRY, CDR2 SYGVKD. In nucleotides, the CDR3 is TGTGCCATCAGTGAGTCGGGGACTAGCGGGGCCTTCTCCTACGAGCAGTACTTC. This translates into CAISESGTSGAFSYEQYF.

This clonotype appeared many times. CDR3 bases: TGTGCCAGCAGCCTTTCCCCCCTTGGACTAGCGGGGGAGAGGCAGTTCTTC. Residues: CASSLSPLGLAGERQFF. J is TRBJ2-1 and V is TRBV7-9; 13 bases fit TRBD2. The CDR3 has 17 residues. The V segment lost 5 bases and the J segment 12 bases; nucleotides outside the gene matches: 16. Germline V gene sequence: CDR1 SEHNR, CDR2 FQNEAQ (reference sequence).

Of note for this clonotype: This may come from a read error, since a much larger clone is one base off. This chain joins TRBV7-4 and TRBJ2-7, with TRBD1 matching over 10 bases. Looked up from germline, CDR1 is SGHVT and CDR2 is SQSDAQ. The CDR3 consists of 14 residues. This CDR3 is CASSIMTGGYERYF. The CDR3 DNA follows: TGTGCCAGCAGCATCATGACAGGGGGCTACGAGCGGTACTTC.

This clonotype appeared many times. The chain links TRBV10-3 to TRBJ1-5; D uncertain. V lost 4 bases to trimming and J lost 4 bases, with 8 bases between them. The CDR3 is made up of 13 amino acids. Germline V gene sequence: CDR1 ENHRY, CDR2 SYGVKD. In DNA, the CDR3 is TGTGCCATCAGTGCTGAGGGAAATCAGCCCCAGCATTTT. Protein: CAISAEGNQPQHF.

This clonotype came up many times. The chain employs TRBV11-1 and TRBJ2-1; 8 positions agree with TRBD1. The junction had 8 bases not matched to a gene; V was cut back by 5 bases and J by 14 bases. This CDR3 has 12 residues. Germline CDR1 and CDR2: SGHAT and FQDESV (reference sequence). The CDR3 protein is CASSPDREGEFF. DNA of the CDR3: TGTGCCAGCAGCCCGGACAGGGAAGGAGAGTTCTTC.

This clonotype was counted ten times or more. The genes are TRBV12-5 and TRBJ1-4, with D hard to call. Germline values: CDR1 LGHNT, CDR2 FRNRAP. CDR3 length equals 15 residues. V was cut by 1 base and J by 8 bases, with 14 bases left in between. The CDR3: CASGLAGIRREKLFF. The CDR3 DNA is TGTGCTAGTGGTTTGGCCGGGATCCGCCGAGAAAAACTGTTTTTT.

For this clonotype: Possible read error: a much larger clone is one base away. Because the CDR3 is missing its conserved closing phenylalanine or tryptophan, this is likely a read error. This rearrangement joins TRBV7-3 to TRBJ1-1; D call uncertain. The CDR3 consists of 13 residues. Trimming removed 2 bases at V and 1 base at J, with 5 bases between. Germline lookup yields CDR1 SGHTA and CDR2 FQGTGA. The CDR3 loop reads CASSLLGNTEAFL. DNA for the CDR3: TGTGCCAGCAGCTTATTGGGGAACACTGAAGCTTTCCTT.

In this sample, this clonotype turned up a few times. V gene TRBV5-8 combines with J gene TRBJ1-5, with D perhaps matching TRBD1 (5 bases). Deletions cut 4 bases from V and 5 bases from J, with 16 bases between. There are 15 residues in the CDR3. Germline CDR1 SGHTS, CDR2 YDEGEE. The CDR3 DNA reads TGTGCCAGCAGCCTCGGGACTGCGGGGGATCAGCCCCAGCATTTT. Its translation is CASSLGTAGDQPQHF.

In nucleotides, the CDR3 is TGCAGCGTTGGGTTACAGACCTCCTACGAGCAGTACTTC. Amino acid sequence: CSVGLQTSYEQYF. J is TRBJ2-7 and V is TRBV29-1; D not resolved. This CDR3 spans 13 amino acids. Germline V lookup: CDR1 SQVTM, CDR2 ANQGSEA. The V end lost 4 bases, the J end lost 0 bases, and 10 bases lay between the germline ends.

This clonotype was counted many times. The gene calls are TRBV14 and TRBJ2-3; D is unclear. The CDR3 runs to 14 residues. CDR1 is SGHDN, CDR2 FVKESK, per germline. Trimming took 0 bases from V and 0 from J, leaving 4 bases between them. The CDR3 protein is CASSQEGSTDTQYF. The CDR3 region has the DNA TGTGCCAGCAGCCAAGAAGGGAGCACAGATACGCAGTATTTT.

This clonotype was detected many times. This sequence joins TRBV12-3 or TRBV12-4 and TRBJ2-1; 14 bases line up with TRBD2. With V trimmed by 7 bases and J by 7 bases, 6 bases remained unmatched. This CDR3 region has 15 residues. The CDR3, as DNA: TGTGCCAGCACCCTGGGACTAGCGGGAGTAAATGAGCAGTTCTTC. Its protein product is CASTLGLAGVNEQFF.

The gene calls are TRBV24-1 and TRBJ2-5; D is perhaps TRBD2 (6 bases). Trimming removed 5 bases from V and 5 bases from J, with 11 bases in between. Per the germline V gene, CDR1 is KGHDR and CDR2 is SFDVKD. The CDR3 spans 13 residues. The CDR3 bases are TGTGCCACCAGTGCGGGGGTGCCGGAGACCCAGTACTTC. This codes for CATSAGVPETQYF.

This clonotype was seen a single time. This may come from a read error, since a much larger clone is one base off. V usage is TRBV7-9 and J usage is TRBJ2-5, with 15 bases matching TRBD2. J was trimmed by 4 bases and V by 7 bases; bases with no gene match: 4. Germline-derived CDR1 and CDR2 are SEHNR and FQNEAQ (reference sequence). The CDR3 sequence is 15 residues long. The DNA for the CDR3 is TGTGCCAGCACCCAGGGACTAGCGGGAGGAGAGACCCAGTACTTC. Encoded protein: CASTQGLAGGETQYF.

This clonotype was counted many times. The V gene is TRBV20-1, the J gene TRBJ2-3, with 12 bases that match TRBD2. In germline, CDR1 is DFQATT, CDR2 SNEGSKA (reference sequence). There are 17 residues in the CDR3. Germline trimming cut 0 bases from V and 6 bases from J; bases unmatched to any gene: 10. CDR3 in DNA: TGCAGTGCTAGAGATGCCCTAGCGGGAGGGCCGGGGGATACGCAGTATTTT. Protein product: CSARDALAGGPGDTQYF.

This clonotype has ten or more counts. V usage is TRBV12-3 or TRBV12-4 and J usage is TRBJ2-1, with 8 bases lining up with TRBD1. V lost 6 bases and J lost 7; bases outside the gene matches: 5. The CDR3 length is 13 residues. The DNA for the CDR3 is TGTGCCAGCAGGTCCCGGGACAGGAATGAGCAGTTCTTC. It translates to CASRSRDRNEQFF.

The gene calls are TRBV5-4 and TRBJ2-2, with 8 positions matching TRBD2. The V gene's germline CDR1 is SGHNT and CDR2 YYREEE (reference sequence). V was clipped by 2 bases and J by 6 bases; unmatched bases: 9. The CDR3 is 16 residues long. The CDR3 region has the DNA TGTGCCAGCAGCTTAGGCCCTAGCGGGCCCGCCGGGGAGCTGTTTTTT. Encoded protein: CASSLGPSGPAGELFF.

This chain connects TRBV5-5 to TRBJ1-5; 7 nucleotides line up with TRBD1. The CDR3 extends over 15 amino acids. The V gene's germline CDR1 is SGHKS and CDR2 YYEKEE (reference sequence). V gave up 0 bases and J gave up 6 bases; unmatched junction bases: 6. The CDR3 region has the DNA TGTGCCAGCAGCTTGGCCGACAGGGCCGGTCAGCCCCAGCATTTT. This translates into CASSLADRAGQPQHF.

Only a few counts were recorded for this clonotype. This chain links TRBV28 with TRBJ2-5; D gene ambiguous. The CDR3 loop spans 14 amino acids. With 2 bases removed from V and 3 bases from J, the gap between germline ends came to 10 bases. In germline, CDR1 is MDHEN, CDR2 SYDVKM. The CDR3 loop is CASSLQDQKETQYF. Here the CDR3 DNA reads TGTGCCAGCAGTTTACAGGACCAGAAAGAGACCCAGTACTTC.

The rearrangement joins TRBV27 to TRBJ1-1; tentative D call: TRBD1 (6 bases). Trimming stripped 4 bases from V and 10 bases from J, with 19 bases between. Germline values: CDR1 MNHEY, CDR2 SMNVEV (reference sequence). The CDR3 extends over 14 amino acids. CDR3 DNA: TGTGCCAGCAGTTCCAATTCTGGACAGTTGGGAGCTTTCTTT. Translation gives CASSSNSGQLGAFF.

This clonotype showed up many times. V usage is TRBV12-3 or TRBV12-4 and J usage is TRBJ1-4; 12 nucleotides match TRBD1. There are 17 residues in the CDR3. After removal of 4 bases from V and 7 bases from J, the junction contained 10 bases not matched to a gene. CDR3 region: CASSYPGQGAWGEKLFF. The CDR3 region has the DNA TGTGCCAGCAGTTATCCGGGACAGGGGGCGTGGGGTGAAAAACTGTTTTTT.

There are many counts of this clonotype. The genes are TRBV7-9 and TRBJ2-6, with no clear D. Trimming cost V 6 bases and J 4 bases, with 10 bases left between them. The CDR3 is 14 amino acids. CDR1 and CDR2 (germline): SEHNR, FQNEAQ (reference sequence). The CDR3 loop is CASSHMTGANVLTF. As DNA, the CDR3 is TGTGCCAGCAGTCATATGACGGGGGCCAACGTCCTGACTTTC.

Concerning this clonotype itself: This may come from a read error, since a much larger clone is one base off. V and J are TRBV5-1 and TRBJ2-1; 8 bases map to TRBD2. The CDR3 is 17 amino acids. Germline loops: CDR1 SGHRS, CDR2 YFSETQ. The CDR3 reads CSSSLAGGTSQEAEQFF. CDR3 DNA: TGCTCCAGCAGCTTGGCTGGGGGGACTAGTCAAGAGGCGGAGCAGTTCTTC.

This clonotype was observed a handful of times. The chain is built from TRBV6-6 and TRBJ2-1, with D tentatively TRBD2 (7 bases). V was cut by 7 bases and J by 7 bases, with 14 bases left in between. CDR3 length equals 13 residues. Germline V gene lookup returns CDR1 MNHNY and CDR2 SVGAGI (reference sequence). DNA for the CDR3: TGTGCCAGCAACCCTAGGGGGGGGAATGAGCAGTTCTTC. This sequence encodes CASNPRGGNEQFF.

Only a few counts were recorded for this clonotype. V and J are TRBV3-1 and TRBJ2-1; TRBD2 might be the D (6 bases). From germline, CDR1 is LGHDT and CDR2 YNNKEL (reference sequence). The germline V and J ends were trimmed by 4 bases and 7 bases, with 26 bases remaining between them. The length of the CDR3 is 18 residues. The CDR3 region has the DNA TGTGCCAGCAGCCGCCTCCACCCAGCGGGCGCCGGTAGAAATGAGCAGTTCTTC. Encoded protein: CASSRLHPAGAGRNEQFF.

In this sample, this clonotype turned up many times. V is TRBV7-9 and J is TRBJ2-1; tentatively, D is TRBD2 (5 bases). Trimming cost V 1 base and J 9 bases, with 13 bases left between them. The CDR3 spans 14 residues. The V gene's germline CDR1 is SEHNR and CDR2 FQNEAQ (reference sequence). The CDR3 loop reads CASSLGGTRGEQFF. The DNA for the CDR3 is TGTGCCAGCAGCTTAGGGGGTACCCGGGGTGAGCAGTTCTTC.

This clonotype has ten or more counts. The CDR3 loop is CASSLVRDMKKYEQFF. The DNA of the CDR3 is TGTGCCAGCAGCTTAGTGCGGGACATGAAGAAGTATGAGCAGTTCTTC. This chain connects TRBV7-8 to TRBJ2-1; the D call may be TRBD1 or TRBD2 (6 bases each). The CDR3 has 16 amino acids. Germline assignment: CDR1 SGHVS and CDR2 FQNEAQ. The V end lost 1 base, the J end lost 8 bases, and 18 bases lay between the germline ends.

The J gene is TRBJ2-3, the V gene TRBV7-9, with D possibly being TRBD1 or TRBD2 (5 bases each). Germline V lookup: CDR1 SEHNR, CDR2 FQNEAQ (reference sequence). Trimming took off 8 bases at V and 0 bases at J, with 12 bases between the two ends. CDR3 length: 14 residues. CDR3 nucleotides: TGTGCCAGCCAGGGCGGGCTAAGCACAGATACGCAGTATTTT. This sequence encodes CASQGGLSTDTQYF. The whole variable domain, filled in from reference TRBV7-9 and TRBJ2-3, reads DTGVSQNPRHKITKRGQNVTFRCDPISEHNRLYWYRQTLGQGPEFLTYFQNEAQLEKSRLLSDRFSAERPKGSFSTLEIQRTEQGDSAMYLCASQGGLSTDTQYFGPGTRLTVL.

This clonotype occurred many times. The CDR3 sequence: CASSSDVERTGRGNTEAFF. The CDR3 DNA sequence: TGCGCCAGCAGCTCCGACGTTGAGAGGACAGGTCGGGGAAACACTGAAGCTTTCTTT. The chain employs TRBV5-1 and TRBJ1-1; 7 bases match TRBD1. The CDR3 length is 19 residues. Germline V gene data show CDR1 as SGHRS and CDR2 as YFSETQ. The V segment lost 3 bases and the J segment 2 bases; nucleotides outside the gene matches: 19.

This clonotype has at least ten counts. This rearrangement joins TRBV11-3 to TRBJ2-1; 8 nucleotides line up with TRBD1. The CDR3 covers 14 residues. V shed 6 bases and J 8 bases; nucleotides not matched to a gene: 9. Germline CDR1 and CDR2: SGHNT and YENEEA. CDR3 nucleotide sequence: TGTGCCAGCAGTTCGAGGACAGGGACCGATGAGCAGTTCTTC. This translates into CASSSRTGTDEQFF. The full variable domain, in which reference TRBV11-3 and TRBJ2-1 provide the parts outside the CDR3, is EAGVVQSPRYKIIEKKQPVAFWCNPISGHNTLYWYLQNLGQGPELLIRYENEEAVDDSQLPKDRFSAERLKGVDSTLKIQPAELGDSAVYLCASSSRTGTDEQFFGPGTRLTVL.

This clonotype appeared a few times. This rearrangement joins TRBV10-2 to TRBJ2-3; the match to TRBD2 covers 8 bases. Germline loops: CDR1 WSHSY, CDR2 SAAADI. The CDR3 sequence is 17 residues long. With V trimmed by 0 bases and J by 0 bases, 5 bases remained unmatched. As DNA, the CDR3 is TGCGCCAGCAGTGAGTCGACGGGCGGGGGGAGCACAGATACGCAGTATTTT. Its protein is CASSESTGGGSTDTQYF.

The table lists this clonotype with many counts. The J gene is TRBJ2-7, the V gene TRBV3-1; D unclear. The germline CDR1 and CDR2 sequences are LGHDT and YNNKEL (reference sequence). There are 14 residues in the CDR3. Trimming cost V 1 base and J 6 bases, with 13 bases left between them. In DNA form, the CDR3 reads TGTGCCAGCAGCCAAGGTTTAGATGTTCGCGAGCAGTACTTC. This encodes CASSQGLDVREQYF.